This is a list of T cell receptor beta chains from one sample in a study of cytomegalovirus exposure and HLA in healthy donors. Assay: immunoSEQ multiplex PCR; the TCRdb copy retains only in-frame clones and omits some. The sample includes under 130,000 clones, around 75% of them seen just once. Specimen: PBMCs. These receptors all come from a man under 40 in good health and CMV-seropositive. Both conserved end residues are part of each CDR3. Only some rows state a clone size, as once, few, many or a class for expanded clones.

>TRBV4-1|once
CASSQGRGNYNSPLHF
>TRBV25-1|-
CASSEVSGATGNTIYF
>TRBV4-1|-
CASSQDPSGIDTQYF
>TRBV28|few
CASSLSTYRMAYEQYF
>TRBV10-3|-
CAISRDRGKDGYTF
>TRBV28|-
CASRSGGEDYGYTF
>TRBV7-9|-
CASSSLRQGRSPLHF
>TRBV9|-
CASSVAEMNTQYF
>TRBV27|-
CASSTTPFNEKLFF
>TRBV30|once
CAWDTGEVLPLHF
>TRBV5-1|-
CASSLPGVFSYNEQFF
>TRBV4-3|-
CASSQGLPMNEQFF
>TRBV10-3|-
CAISPLTGGLSTDTQYF
>TRBV19|-
CASRPTGQGAPEQYF
>TRBV7-3|once
CASSLNVGGYEQYF
>TRBV5-5|few
CASSLSVATDTQYF
>TRBV25-1|-
CASKDSLASPLHF
>TRBV7-9|few
CASSKQGASGNTIYF
>TRBV6-1|few
CASSVGLFDTGELFF
>TRBV30|-
CAWSVLAAEQYF
>TRBV4-1|-
CASSQETSSNNYGYTF
>TRBV9|-
CASSPPGTGGRHNSPLHF
>TRBV5-1|-
CASSRGQIYNERFF
>TRBV7-9|-
CASSLETGIGATEAFF
>TRBV10-3|once
CAISDGGSLGETQYF
>TRBV9|-
CASGRGQGTSGNTIYF
>TRBV16|once
CASSLSRALDTEAFF
>TRBV6-6|-
CASNRQGRTYEQYF
>TRBV29-1|-
CSVEPQGEAFF
>TRBV4-2|-
CASSLGAWPGGPQDTQYF
>TRBV7-3|-
CASSPQGGETQYF
>TRBV6-1|-
CASTPGDRRNQPQHF
>TRBV7-9|-
CASSPQTVTYEQYF
>TRBV30|-
CAWSAGVAGGTDTQYF
>TRBV25-1|-
CASSGSGTLGEQYF
>TRBV6-1|-
CASTDYPNQPQHF
>TRBV5-7|-
CASSSRGHSMNTEAFF
>TRBV28|-
CASSHQDRGPYEQYF